The rows below give T cell receptor beta chains drawn from one sample of a study of blood T cell repertoires in COVID-19. Produced via immunoSEQ multiplex PCR; TCRdb's table is partial and in-frame only. The table shows some 200,000 clones, with about 86% occurring only once. The specimen sequenced was peripheral blood. These receptors were taken from a young man with active or convalescent COVID-19. The CDR3 runs from the conserved cysteine through the conserved F or W. The D gene is left open where the match is weak.

cdr3_aa: CASSEAPWSSYGYTF
v_call: TRBV2
j_call: TRBJ1-2
d_call: NA

cdr3_aa: CASSRDRLLTYTF
v_call: TRBV5-6
j_call: TRBJ1-2
d_call: NA

cdr3_aa: CASSPVKRAPGTKTEAFF
v_call: TRBV11-2
j_call: TRBJ1-1
d_call: NA

cdr3_aa: CASSAPDRGRNSPLHF
v_call: TRBV6-1
j_call: TRBJ1-6
d_call: TRBD1

cdr3_aa: CACRDRASSGANVLTF
v_call: TRBV30
j_call: TRBJ2-6
d_call: TRBD1

cdr3_aa: CASSYRTANTGELFF
v_call: TRBV6-5
j_call: TRBJ2-2
d_call: NA

cdr3_aa: CASSSQFTPKSNTGELFF
v_call: TRBV28
j_call: TRBJ2-2
d_call: NA

cdr3_aa: CASSTPPGAKQRYEQYF
v_call: TRBV14
j_call: TRBJ2-7
d_call: NA

cdr3_aa: CASSIDGSGNRGFDYGYTF
v_call: TRBV19
j_call: TRBJ1-2
d_call: TRBD1

cdr3_aa: CASRTRVNTEAFF
v_call: TRBV4-1
j_call: TRBJ1-1
d_call: NA

cdr3_aa: CASSSGTGATNEKLFF
v_call: TRBV27
j_call: TRBJ1-4
d_call: TRBD1

cdr3_aa: CSVEDHTLSGNTIYF
v_call: TRBV29-1
j_call: TRBJ1-3
d_call: NA

cdr3_aa: CASRTATLVNTEAFF
v_call: TRBV28
j_call: TRBJ1-1
d_call: NA

cdr3_aa: CASSRTSDHYNEQFF
v_call: TRBV4-3
j_call: TRBJ2-1
d_call: TRBD2

cdr3_aa: CAISGRYGYTF
v_call: TRBV10-3
j_call: TRBJ1-2
d_call: NA

cdr3_aa: CASSQFGLAVVNF
v_call: TRBV3-1/TRBV3-2
j_call: TRBJ2-7
d_call: TRBD2

cdr3_aa: CASSVEDTTSYEQYF
v_call: TRBV9
j_call: TRBJ2-7
d_call: NA

cdr3_aa: CASSLTREQGAAYGYTF
v_call: TRBV5-1
j_call: TRBJ1-2
d_call: TRBD1

cdr3_aa: CASSSRLGGPLGYTF
v_call: TRBV7-8
j_call: TRBJ1-2
d_call: NA

cdr3_aa: CAWTGTEGRGQYF
v_call: TRBV30
j_call: TRBJ2-7
d_call: TRBD1

cdr3_aa: CASSQVLAGAPIYEQYF
v_call: TRBV4-3
j_call: TRBJ2-7
d_call: TRBD2

cdr3_aa: CASSALRQETQYF
v_call: TRBV11-2
j_call: TRBJ2-5
d_call: NA

cdr3_aa: CASSQGQDSPLHF
v_call: TRBV4-2
j_call: TRBJ1-6
d_call: NA

cdr3_aa: CASSPLDAGANVLTF
v_call: TRBV11-1
j_call: TRBJ2-6
d_call: NA

cdr3_aa: CASRDRGDSGNTIYF
v_call: TRBV6-5
j_call: TRBJ1-3
d_call: TRBD1

cdr3_aa: CASSLASSYNEQFF
v_call: TRBV5-4
j_call: TRBJ2-1
d_call: NA

cdr3_aa: CAWSPMGGDTEAFF
v_call: TRBV30
j_call: TRBJ1-1
d_call: NA